Listed here are 29 T cell receptor beta chains from one sample, sequenced in a study of blood T cell repertoires in COVID-19. Here immunoSEQ multiplex PCR was the method, and the copy in TCRdb shows in-frame clones only, minus some. The sample has over 120,000 clones; 76% are singletons. Sequences were obtained from peripheral blood. The receptors here all came from an elderly woman with active or convalescent COVID-19.

On this clone itself: Distinct nucleotide sequences in the sample also encode this CDR3. This chain links TRBV3-1 (or the pseudogene TRBV3-2) with TRBJ1-1, with a tentative D call TRBD1 (6 bases). This CDR3 comprises 14 residues. Germline V gene data show CDR1 as LGHDT and CDR2 as YNNKEL (reference sequence). V lost 6 bases and J 1 base, leaving 12 bases between the germline ends. CDR3 DNA: TGTGCCAGCAGTCTCGGACAGAAGAACACTGAAGCTTTCTTT. Encoded protein: CASSLGQKNTEAFF.

This clone was picked up a small number of times. The chain joins TRBV29-1 to TRBJ2-7, with 10 bases aligning to TRBD1. With 1 base clipped from V and 3 bases from J, the junction kept 0 bases outside the gene matches. This CDR3 is 13 amino acids long. Looked up from germline, CDR1 is SQVTM and CDR2 is ANQGSEA. This CDR3 reads CSVEGTGGYEQYF. DNA for the CDR3: TGCAGCGTTGAAGGGACAGGGGGCTACGAGCAGTACTTC.

The V call is TRBV7-2, the J call TRBJ1-2; 7 positions agree with TRBD1. Losses at the gene ends were 6 bases for V and 2 bases for J; bases not matched to a gene: 12. Germline CDR1 and CDR2: SGHTA and FQGNSA. The length of the CDR3 is 16 residues. DNA of the CDR3: TGTGCCAGCAGTGGAGTCCTGGGACAGAAAAACTATGGCTACACCTTC. It codes for CASSGVLGQKNYGYTF. The variable domain in full, with the rest retrieved from reference TRBV7-2 and TRBJ1-2, is GAGVSQSPSNKVTEKGKDVELRCDPISGHTALYWYRQSLGQGLEFLIYFQGNSAPDKSGLPSDRFSAERTGGSVSTLTIQRTQQEDSAVYLCASSGVLGQKNYGYTFGSGTRLTVV.

The V call is TRBV30, the J call TRBJ1-5, with 7 bases that match TRBD1. Germline V gene sequence: CDR1 GTSNPN, CDR2 SVGIG (reference sequence). This CDR3 contains 17 residues. The trim removed 0 bases at V and 5 bases at J, leaving 13 bases unmatched. CDR3 loop: CAWSVKVWGQLYQPQHF. For the CDR3, the DNA is TGTGCCTGGAGTGTAAAGGTTTGGGGACAGCTATATCAGCCCCAGCATTTT.

The chain is built from TRBV14 and TRBJ2-5, with D hard to call. Germline lookup yields CDR1 SGHDN and CDR2 FVKESK. V was cut by 0 bases and J by 2 bases, with 13 bases left in between. The CDR3 totals 16 residues. The CDR3 nucleotides are TGTGCCAGCAGCCAAGATCAGATATATCGTCAAGAGACCCAGTACTTC. Translated, it gives CASSQDQIYRQETQYF.

The CDR3: CASSLLGGPSNQPQHF. The CDR3 DNA sequence: TGTGCCAGCAGCTTGTTGGGAGGACCGAGCAATCAGCCCCAGCATTTT. The chain employs TRBV5-8 and TRBJ1-5; D gene unclear. Germline V gene sequence: CDR1 SGHTS, CDR2 YDEGEE. The CDR3 contains 16 residues. The V gene lost 1 base and the J gene lost 1 base, with 12 bases spanning the gap. Full variable domain (rest looked up from reference TRBV5-8 and TRBJ1-5): EAGVTQSPTHLIKTRGQQATLRCSPISGHTSVYWYQQALGLGLQFLLWYDEGEERNRGNFPPRFSGRQFPNYSSELNVNALELEDSALYLCASSLLGGPSNQPQHFGDGTRLSIL.

This clone appeared a few times. The chain couples TRBV2 to TRBJ2-7; D might be TRBD2 (5 bases). V was cut by 7 bases and J by 2 bases, with 15 bases left in between. CDR3 length equals 14 residues. Germline loops: CDR1 SNHLY, CDR2 FYNNEI. CDR3 sequence (DNA): TGTGCCAGCAATCGAGACCCCGGGACCTACGAGCAGTACTTC. Translated: CASNRDPGTYEQYF.

J is TRBJ2-1 and V is TRBV5-5; 8 bases align to TRBD2. This CDR3 has 16 amino acids. J was trimmed by 6 bases and V by 6 bases; bases with no gene match: 14. Germline lookup yields CDR1 SGHKS and CDR2 YYEKEE (reference sequence). CDR3 sequence reads: CASTTGRGGTANEQFF. CDR3 nucleotide sequence: TGTGCCAGCACCACCGGACGGGGGGGTACTGCCAATGAGCAGTTCTTC.

The chain couples TRBV10-3 to TRBJ2-5; a possible D gene is TRBD2 (7 bases). Germline lookup yields CDR1 ENHRY and CDR2 SYGVKD. Trimming shortened V by 0 bases and J by 1 base, and 12 bases separated the two germline ends. The CDR3 covers 16 residues. The CDR3 DNA reads TGTGCCATCAGTGAGTCCGTAGGGGGGGCCCAAGAGACCCAGTACTTC. It is translated as CAISESVGGAQETQYF.

The V and J genes are TRBV5-1 and TRBJ2-1; 7 bases fit TRBD2. The CDR3 is 15 amino acids. CDR1 SGHRS and CDR2 YFSETQ come from the germline V gene. Trimming cost V 4 bases and J 1 base; bases outside gene matches: 5. The CDR3 bases are TGCGCCAGCAGCCGAGGGACTACTTCCTACAATGAGCAGTTCTTC. This gives the protein CASSRGTTSYNEQFF.

This clone appeared once. The V call is TRBV15, the J call TRBJ1-2; 8 bases match TRBD1. The CDR3 is 14 residues long. The germline V gene encodes CDR1 LNHNV and CDR2 YYDKDF (reference sequence). Trimming cost V 2 bases and J 6 bases; bases outside gene matches: 5. The CDR3 DNA reads as TGTGCCACCAGCAGACCGGACAGGGCCCATGGCTACACCTTC. Its translation is CATSRPDRAHGYTF.

The gene calls are TRBV6-6 and TRBJ1-6; a possible D gene is TRBD1 (6 bases). Germline V gene data show CDR1 as MNHNY and CDR2 as SVGAGI (reference sequence). This CDR3 comprises 14 residues. Deletions cut 10 bases from V and 4 bases from J, with 14 bases between. In DNA form, the CDR3 reads TGTGCCACCATACCGACAGGATATAATTCACCCCTCCACTTT. This translates into CATIPTGYNSPLHF.

The rearrangement links TRBV5-1 to TRBJ1-2; 12 bases fit TRBD1. With V trimmed by 1 base and J by 7 bases, 8 bases remained unmatched. This CDR3 is built from 16 residues. In germline, CDR1 is SGHRS, CDR2 YFSETQ. The CDR3 reads CASSLTIGTGGFGYTF. In DNA, the CDR3 is TGCGCCAGCAGCTTGACAATCGGGACAGGGGGCTTTGGCTACACCTTC.

The chain couples TRBV11-2 to TRBJ2-7, with TRBD1 matching over 8 bases. Germline V CDR1 and CDR2: SGHAT, FQNNGV. This CDR3 is 15 amino acids long. With V trimmed by 3 bases and J by 3 bases, 7 bases remained unmatched. The CDR3 here is CASSFDGQGFYEQYF. DNA for the CDR3: TGTGCCAGCAGCTTCGATGGACAGGGCTTCTACGAGCAGTACTTC.

The chain uses TRBV5-1 and TRBJ1-1; no clear D. CDR1 SGHRS and CDR2 YFSETQ come from the germline V gene. The CDR3 contains 14 residues. V shed 4 bases and J shed 0 bases, with 10 bases lying between them. CDR3 bases: TGCGCCAGCAGCACTCGAGGGATGAACACTGAAGCTTTCTTT. Translation gives CASSTRGMNTEAFF.

As concerns this clone: Other DNA sequences in the same sample also yield this CDR3. This chain uses TRBV5-1 with TRBJ2-1; tentative D call: TRBD1 (6 bases). The CDR3 is 13 amino acids. V lost 3 bases to trimming and J lost 4 bases, with 8 bases between them. CDR1 and CDR2 (germline): SGHRS, YFSETQ. CDR3 nucleotides: TGCGCCAGCAGCTCACAGGGTTACAATGAGCAGTTCTTC. Amino acids: CASSSQGYNEQFF.

The chain uses TRBV30 and TRBJ2-5, with TRBD2 matching 11 bases. In germline, CDR1 is GTSNPN, CDR2 SVGIG (reference sequence). The CDR3 runs to 14 residues. V lost 3 bases and J lost 3; bases outside the gene matches: 3. This CDR3 is CAWRGLAVKETQYF. DNA of the CDR3: TGTGCCTGGAGGGGACTAGCGGTAAAAGAGACCCAGTACTTC.

In nucleotides, the CDR3 is TGTGCCAGCAGCTTAGGTGTCAGGAAAGAGACCCAGTACTTC. It encodes CASSLGVRKETQYF. The rearrangement links TRBV7-2 to TRBJ2-5; D is undetermined. The CDR3 sequence is 14 residues long. Germline V gene lookup returns CDR1 SGHTA and CDR2 FQGNSA. V was pared by 1 base and J by 3 bases, with 9 bases between.

This chain joins TRBV28 and TRBJ1-5; D call uncertain. V shed 6 bases and J shed 1 base, with 13 bases lying between them. The length of the CDR3 is 15 residues. Germline V gives CDR1 MDHEN, CDR2 SYDVKM. CDR3: CASRKGLSSNQPQHF. CDR3 nucleotides: TGTGCCAGCAGAAAAGGACTAAGCAGCAATCAGCCCCAGCATTTT.

J is TRBJ2-7 and V is TRBV23-1; the D is unclear. TRBV23-1 counts as an open reading frame of uncertain function. The V and J ends lost 0 bases and 4 bases respectively, with 7 bases between them. This CDR3 region has 13 residues. The CDR3 loop is CASSQSRTYEQYF. DNA of the CDR3: TGCGCCAGCAGTCAATCGAGAACTTACGAGCAGTACTTC.

The chain joins TRBV7-2 to TRBJ2-7, with TRBD2 matching over 7 bases. The CDR3 totals 16 residues. V was clipped by 2 bases and J by 1 base; unmatched bases: 8. Per the germline V gene, CDR1 is SGHTA and CDR2 is FQGNSA. The CDR3 loop reads CASSLRSASGSYEQYF. CDR3 sequence (DNA): TGTGCCAGCAGCTTAAGATCCGCTAGCGGATCCTACGAGCAGTACTTC.

The chain has TRBV5-1 and TRBJ1-1, with D possibly matching TRBD1 (6 bases). From germline, CDR1 is SGHRS and CDR2 YFSETQ. Trimming left V 4 bases short and J 0 bases short, with 13 bases between. The CDR3 loop spans 15 amino acids. CDR3 DNA: TGCGCCAGCAGCGGAGGACAGAGTTTGAACACTGAAGCTTTCTTT. It yields the protein CASSGGQSLNTEAFF.

The V gene is TRBV29-1, the J gene TRBJ2-2; D is ambiguous. The V gene's germline CDR1 is SQVTM and CDR2 ANQGSEA. The germline V and J ends were trimmed by 6 bases and 4 bases, with 15 bases remaining between them. The CDR3 runs to 14 residues. The CDR3 DNA reads TGCAGCGTGGTTCTAGGTTCCCTCACCGGGGAGCTGTTTTTT. This codes for CSVVLGSLTGELFF.

The V call is TRBV10-3, the J call TRBJ2-1; 8 bases are shared with TRBD1. Germline CDR1 and CDR2: ENHRY and SYGVKD. The V and J ends lost 6 bases and 8 bases, in that order; junction bases with no gene match: 12. The CDR3 contains 15 residues. The CDR3 DNA sequence: TGTGCCATCAGGCCTGGGAGACAGGGGACGGATGAGCAGTTCTTC. It yields the protein CAIRPGRQGTDEQFF.

This chain links TRBV5-1 with TRBJ1-2; D gene unclear. Germline V gene data show CDR1 as SGHRS and CDR2 as YFSETQ. The CDR3 loop spans 14 amino acids. Trimming took 4 bases from V and 2 from J, leaving 12 bases between them. The CDR3 DNA sequence: TGCGCCAGCAGCCTGGCGGGAGAAAACTATGGCTACACCTTC. This translates into CASSLAGENYGYTF.

This rearrangement joins TRBV5-5 to TRBJ2-7; 9 bases are shared with TRBD1. The CDR3 length is 14 residues. Germline V CDR1 and CDR2: SGHKS, YYEKEE (reference sequence). The ends lost 1 base at V and 3 bases at J; junction bases unmatched: 2. The CDR3 reads CASSLLGQGYEQYF. In DNA form, the CDR3 reads TGTGCCAGCAGCTTGTTGGGACAGGGCTACGAGCAGTACTTC.

The chain joins TRBV6-4 to TRBJ2-3, with 8 bases aligning to TRBD2. The germline gives CDR1 MRHNA, CDR2 SNTAGT. The CDR3 is 14 residues long. V dropped 2 bases and J dropped 6; count of bases not matched to a gene: 4. DNA of the CDR3: TGTGCCAGCAGTGACCGGGGGGGGTCGGATACGCAGTATTTT. Translation gives CASSDRGGSDTQYF.

This chain connects TRBV3-1 (or the pseudogene TRBV3-2) to TRBJ2-3, with 7 bases that match TRBD1. Germline CDR1 is LGHDT and CDR2 is YNNKEL (reference sequence). Losses at the gene ends were 5 bases for V and 5 bases for J; bases not matched to a gene: 7. The CDR3 loop spans 14 amino acids. The DNA for the CDR3 is TGTGCCAGCAGCTCCAAACGACAGGGAGATACGCAGTATTTT. This encodes CASSSKRQGDTQYF.

The rearrangement links TRBV5-1 to TRBJ1-4; no firm D call. With 0 bases removed from V and 6 bases from J, the gap between germline ends came to 6 bases. The germline CDR1 and CDR2 sequences are SGHRS and YFSETQ. CDR3 size: 13 residues. CDR3 in amino acids: CASSLAQDEKLFF. The CDR3 DNA follows: TGCGCCAGCAGCTTGGCGCAGGATGAAAAACTGTTTTTT.